The clone carrying this T cell receptor (beta chain) showed up just a few times. V lost 5 bases and J lost 5, with 16 bases in between. Germline CDR1 reads SGHVS; CDR2 reads FNYEAQ. The CDR3 has 16 residues. Enrolled during active infection, Seattle patients were then followed longitudinally. The sample is drawn from a study of blood T cell repertoires in COVID-19. Study details: Nucleic acid was either cDNA or gDNA, and it came from T cells, B-cell-depleted T cells, or PBMCs.

Produced via immunoSEQ multiplex PCR; TCRdb's table is partial and in-frame only. The repertoire holds hundreds of thousands of clones, with over 75% as singletons. Sequenced material: peripheral blood. V gene TRBV7-6 combines with J gene TRBJ1-6; D may be TRBD1 (5 bases). The origin of this receptor is a man aged 50-59 years with COVID-19, enrolled during active disease. CDR3 sequence (DNA): TGTGCCAGCAGCGGTTCAGGGTCGGTGAATAATTCACCCCTCCACTTT. Protein sequence: CASSGSGSVNNSPLHF.